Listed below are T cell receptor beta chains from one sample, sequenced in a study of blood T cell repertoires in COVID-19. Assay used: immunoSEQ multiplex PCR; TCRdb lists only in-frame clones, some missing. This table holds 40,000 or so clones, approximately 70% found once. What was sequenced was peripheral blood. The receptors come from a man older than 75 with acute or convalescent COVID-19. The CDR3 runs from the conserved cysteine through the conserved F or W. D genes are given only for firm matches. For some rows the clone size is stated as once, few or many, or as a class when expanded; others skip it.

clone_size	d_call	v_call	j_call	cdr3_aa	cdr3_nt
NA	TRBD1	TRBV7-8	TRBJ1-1	CASSLGDRVGTEAFF	TGTGCCAGCAGCTTAGGGGACAGGGTAGGCACTGAAGCTTTCTTT
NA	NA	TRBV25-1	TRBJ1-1	CASSEFRVRATEAFF	TGTGCCAGCAGTGAATTTAGAGTGAGAGCCACTGAAGCTTTCTTT
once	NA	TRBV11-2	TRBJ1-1	CASSLSIGEAFF	TGTGCCAGCAGCTTAAGTATCGGGGAAGCTTTCTTT
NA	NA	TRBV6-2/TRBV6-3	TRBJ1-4	CASSYQAASTNEKLFF	TGTGCCAGCAGTTACCAGGCAGCCTCAACTAATGAAAAACTGTTTTTT
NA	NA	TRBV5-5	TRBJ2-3	CASSRNWSPSDTQYF	TGTGCCAGCAGCAGAAACTGGTCCCCTTCGGATACGCAGTATTTT
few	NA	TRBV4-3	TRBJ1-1	CASSQDLRYDTEAFF	TGCGCCAGCAGCCAAGATTTGAGATACGACACTGAAGCTTTCTTT
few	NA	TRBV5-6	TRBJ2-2	CASSSSLWGENTGELFF	TGTGCCAGCAGCTCGTCCCTCTGGGGGGAGAACACCGGGGAGCTGTTTTTT
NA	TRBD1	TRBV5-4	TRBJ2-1	CASSMGDRGLNEQFF	TGTGCCAGCAGCATGGGGGACAGGGGGCTCAATGAGCAGTTCTTC
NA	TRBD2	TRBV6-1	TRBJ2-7	CASSEALRAGVVSYEQYF	TGTGCCAGCAGTGAAGCACTCAGGGCGGGGGTGGTTTCCTACGAGCAGTACTTC
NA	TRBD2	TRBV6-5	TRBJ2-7	CASSSSGTSVPYEQYF	TGTGCCAGCAGTTCGTCCGGGACTAGCGTACCCTACGAGCAGTACTTC
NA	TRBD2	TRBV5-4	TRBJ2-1	CASSSRTRDLFF	TGTGCCAGCAGCTCACGGACTAGAGATCTGTTCTTC
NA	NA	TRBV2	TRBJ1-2	CASSLGVYGYTF	TGTGCCAGCAGCCTCGGGGTTTATGGCTACACCTTC
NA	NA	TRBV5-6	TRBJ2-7	CASSLVRRGTVAYEQYF	TGTGCCAGCAGCTTGGTTCGACGCGGGACAGTGGCCTACGAGCAGTACTTC
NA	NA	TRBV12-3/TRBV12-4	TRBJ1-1	CASRLGSGTEAFF	TGTGCCAGCCGATTGGGTTCGGGCACTGAAGCTTTCTTT
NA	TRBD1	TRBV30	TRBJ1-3	CAWSVGTVGGNTIYF	TGTGCCTGGAGTGTAGGGACAGTGGGTGGAAACACCATATATTTT
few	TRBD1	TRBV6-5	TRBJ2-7	CASSRQGYSYEQYF	TGTGCCAGCAGTCGACAGGGATATTCCTACGAGCAGTACTTC
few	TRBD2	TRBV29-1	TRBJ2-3	CSVEGRASTDTQYF	TGCAGCGTCGAAGGGAGGGCTTCCACAGATACGCAGTATTTT
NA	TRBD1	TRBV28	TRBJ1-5	CASRAGTGANQPQHF	TGTGCCAGCAGAGCCGGGACAGGGGCGAATCAGCCCCAGCATTTT
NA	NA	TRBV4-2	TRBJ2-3	CASSPTPEGLNTQYF	TGTGCCAGCAGCCCTACCCCGGAGGGACTTAATACGCAGTATTTT